This T cell receptor beta chain emerged from a study of blood T cells in healthy people across ages (dated by TCRdb to the mid-2010s). As for the study more broadly: In model experiments, template switching captured about one uniquely barcoded TCR beta cDNA molecule for every two T cells. For two donors (one aged 18 to 30 and one aged 80 or older), the study analyzed two additional independent replicas of 1 million unique cDNA reads from the same blood draw. The study measured age-related changes in TCR beta repertoire diversity using deep sequencing normalized with unique cDNA molecular identifiers. Four age groups were formed from the donors: young (average roughly 15 years), middle-aged (approximately 40), aged (about 62) and long-lived (roughly 81).

The table lists this clonotype with a few counts. There is no known antigen for this receptor. No much larger clonotype is one base removed from it; base qualities were not supplied. General findings and caveats noted by the study authors: Because donor CMV infection status was unknown, age-related changes in expanded clonotypes were potentially confounded. Total diversity estimates from one million sequenced T cells were considered lower bounds and underestimates. Because profiling used bulk unsorted PBMCs, naive and antigen-experienced compartments could not be compared conclusively. The long-lived group showed more naive CD4+ T cells, fewer expanded clones and increased TCR diversity than the aged group, suggesting age selection. A strong correlation was found between observed TCR beta diversity and the percentage of naive T cells measured by flow cytometry. As age increased, observed TCR beta diversity per million T cells dropped in a roughly linear way, and a significant reduction was already evident by age approximately 40.

Library preparation was by 5' RACE. TCRdb records Illumina HiSeq 2500 as the sequencer. A second PCR of about 7 to 12 cycles was performed with a sample-barcoded 5' primer and a J-beta primer mix. A unique molecular identifier was introduced onto each TCR beta cDNA molecule by a template-switch 5' adaptor carrying 12 random nucleotides. At least 2.5 million CDR3-containing paired-end reads were obtained from each sample. The Mint cDNA synthesis kit, primed by a TRBC-specific oligonucleotide, was used to synthesize first-strand cDNA from all RNA. After uracil-DNA glycosylase treatment, a first 18-cycle PCR used universal primers M1SS and BC2_uni_R on all cDNA. Per the authors' processing: For normalization, 1 million high-quality reads, each with a distinct molecular identifier, were randomly selected from each sample. Reads sharing molecular identifiers were discarded rather than binned into consensus sequences. MiTCR, run with a Q25 quality threshold and the strictest error-elimination algorithm, handled CDR3 identification, clonotype clustering and error correction. Lower-bound total TCR beta diversity was estimated with a nonparametric unseen species model using Euler transformation. TCRdb's own reprocessing of the public reads used fastp at Q25 and MiXCR and kept productive beta chains. Entries that share a CDR3 protein sequence are merged under the most common genes and DNA. The V and J calls were determined by TCRdb, not by the authors. The sample table contains around 1,000,000 distinct CDR3 sequences; only one count was recorded for 25% of them. The ten top clones hold 0.65% to 0.75% of the sample.

Systemically healthy Caucasian individuals from Russia, over 30 in total and aged roughly 6 to 100 years, were included as donors. Each donor gave ten milliliters of peripheral blood, drawn into EDTA-treated Vacutainer tubes. Ficoll-Paque density-gradient centrifugation was used to isolate PBMCs, with at least 6 million per sample. Total RNA, at least 6 micrograms per sample, was extracted from PBMCs with Trizol reagent. The percentages of naive CD45RAhigh/CD27high T cells were determined by flow cytometry on a PBMC aliquot from every donor. According to the germline V gene, CDR1 reads SNHLY and CDR2 reads FYNNEI. The CDR3, from cysteine to phenylalanine, totals 13 residues. The DNA shown is the 39-base CDR3, in frame from base 1. V trim: 6 bases; J trim: 5 bases; unmatched bases: 4. The data were also submitted as part of a second study, on T cells of mothers and their children. As that second paper reports: Donors were nine systemically healthy Caucasian individuals: three mothers and their six children. cDNA synthesis consumed the entire amount of extracted RNA, loaded at approximately 1.6 ug RNA in each 15 ul reaction. In the second PCR, the M1S primer added sample barcodes and 2-4 random nucleotides. Each mother yielded over 9.5 million TCR beta CDR3 reads and each child roughly 2.9 million reads. Thymic selection shapes the output of TCR recombination in a similar way in related and unrelated pairs, and inherited differences have a minor effect. Normalized repertoire overlap was always slightly but never significantly higher in related than unrelated mother-child pairs. With a sensitivity of about 100 clones per million clonotypes, no persistent microchimeric T cell clones were detected. To look for features that set related mother-child pairs apart from unrelated individuals, the researchers ran deep NGS to compare the TCR beta repertoires of mothers and children. The mean age was roughly 40 +/- 4 years for the mothers and around 11 +/- 4 years for the children. Libraries were sequenced on Illumina HiSeq 2000 with 100+100 nt paired-end reads after adapter ligation with NEBNext reagents. To prevent cross-contamination, the mother and child libraries were prepared a month apart and were sequenced in separate runs. Each donor had between about 500,000 and 2,300,000 distinct TCR beta clonotypes identified. Naive TCR beta clonotypes were estimated from low-frequency clonotypes matched to each donor's FACS-determined naive share, without sorting.

Specimen: blood. This sequence uses TRBV2 and TRBJ1-1, and 9 junctional nucleotides match TRBD1. The TCR originated in a girl aged 2 to 9 in good health. The bases read TGTGCCAGCAGGGGACAGGGTTTTACTGAAGCTTTCTTT. The encoded protein is CASRGQGFTEAFF.